A single sample gave rise to the 28 T cell receptor beta chains below, sequenced in a study of OX40 agonist ivuxolimab in advanced cancers. Only in-frame clones appear in the TCRdb table, and some are missing; sequencing was by immunoSEQ multiplex PCR. The table records over 55,000 clones, approximately 79% of them present only once. The sequencing used CD4+ or CD8+ T cells sorted from blood, collected in a trial of the OX40 agonist ivuxolimab. These receptors all come from an adult with an advanced solid tumor such as melanoma, head and neck, liver or kidney cancer.

The chain joins TRBV7-3 to TRBJ2-5; no reliable D call. Germline-derived CDR1 and CDR2 are SGHTA and FQGTGA. Trimming shortened V by 5 bases and J by 2 bases, and 9 bases separated the two germline ends. The CDR3 covers 13 residues. The CDR3 nucleotides are TGTGCCAGCAGCCCGACACCTCAAGAGACCCAGTACTTC. Protein product: CASSPTPQETQYF.

This sequence joins TRBV5-6 and TRBJ1-5; TRBD1 matches 11 bases. The CDR3 runs to 17 residues. With 0 bases clipped from V and 4 bases from J, the junction kept 6 bases outside the gene matches. Germline V gene sequence: CDR1 SGHDT, CDR2 YYEEEE. The CDR3 spells CASSLGNRDRGNQPQHF. CDR3 coding DNA: TGTGCCAGCAGCTTGGGGAACCGGGACAGGGGGAATCAGCCCCAGCATTTT.

The chain uses TRBV7-2 and TRBJ2-7, with D possibly called TRBD1 or TRBD2 (5 bases each). Germline loops: CDR1 SGHTA, CDR2 FQGNSA. This CDR3 spans 15 amino acids. Trimming left V 5 bases short and J 0 bases short, with 14 bases between. The CDR3 nucleotides are TGTGCCAGCAGCGAGGGGACGGGCAGCTCCTACGAGCAGTACTTC. This gives the protein CASSEGTGSSYEQYF.

The CDR3 nucleotides are TGTGCTAGTGGTTTGGACAGGGGGGGAGAAACCTACGAGCAGTACTTC. Translated: CASGLDRGGETYEQYF. This chain links TRBV12-5 with TRBJ2-7; possibly TRBD1 for D (8 bases). Trimming cost V 1 base and J 2 bases, with 15 bases left between them. Germline loops: CDR1 LGHNT, CDR2 FRNRAP. The CDR3 is made up of 16 amino acids.

This rearrangement joins TRBV13 to TRBJ1-4; TRBD1 agrees at 8 bases. CDR3 length: 15 residues. CDR1 and CDR2 from the germline V gene are PRHDT and FYEKMQ (reference sequence). The trim removed 5 bases at V and 4 bases at J, leaving 6 bases unmatched. CDR3 residues: CASSPRTGYNEKLFF. CDR3 DNA: TGTGCCAGCAGCCCCCGGACAGGGTATAATGAAAAACTGTTTTTT.

The J gene is TRBJ2-5, the V gene TRBV18; a possible D gene is TRBD2 (6 bases). V was trimmed by 3 bases and J by 5 bases, leaving 13 bases between them. The CDR3 has 14 amino acids. Per the germline V gene, CDR1 is KGHSH and CDR2 is LQKENI. The DNA of the CDR3 is TGTGCCAGCTCACCGGGCGGGACGGGGGAGACCCAGTACTTC. It yields the protein CASSPGGTGETQYF.

The chain carries TRBV7-8 and TRBJ2-3; the D is unclear. This CDR3 contains 14 residues. The germline gives CDR1 SGHVS, CDR2 FQNEAQ. V dropped 1 base and J dropped 1 base, with 6 bases sitting between them. The CDR3 sequence is CASSLDRGTDTQYF. The CDR3 nucleotides are TGTGCCAGCAGCTTAGATCGGGGCACAGATACGCAGTATTTT.

This rearrangement joins TRBV6-1 to TRBJ1-4; D possibly corresponds to TRBD1 (5 bases). The V gene's germline CDR1 is MNHNS and CDR2 SASEGT. The length of the CDR3 is 14 residues. The V and J ends lost 2 bases and 5 bases respectively, with 9 bases between them. The CDR3, as DNA: TGTGCCAGCAGTGAAAGGGGCATAAATGAAAAACTGTTTTTT. It specifies CASSERGINEKLFF.

This chain connects TRBV30 to TRBJ1-5, with 8 bases aligning to TRBD1. The CDR3 contains 15 residues. Germline loops: CDR1 GTSNPN, CDR2 SVGIG (reference sequence). J lost 7 bases, V lost 1 base, and 9 bases had no gene match. CDR3 sequence: CAWSELGQGRQPQHF. CDR3 DNA sequence: TGTGCCTGGAGTGAATTAGGACAGGGTAGACAGCCCCAGCATTTT.

The chain links TRBV5-8 to TRBJ2-5; 7 nucleotides match TRBD2. The germline gives CDR1 SGHTS, CDR2 YDEGEE. J lost 5 bases, V lost 0 bases, and 10 bases had no gene match. The CDR3 contains 16 residues. CDR3 in amino acids: CASSLEGEGPRETQYF. In DNA form, the CDR3 reads TGTGCCAGCAGCTTGGAAGGGGAGGGACCCCGGGAGACCCAGTACTTC. The full variable domain, with the rest looked up from reference TRBV5-8 and TRBJ2-5, is EAGVTQSPTHLIKTRGQQATLRCSPISGHTSVYWYQQALGLGLQFLLWYDEGEERNRGNFPPRFSGRQFPNYSSELNVNALELEDSALYLCASSLEGEGPRETQYFGPGTRLLVL.

The rearrangement links TRBV2 to TRBJ1-6; perhaps TRBD1 as D (5 bases). Trimming pared 3 bases from V and 7 bases from J, leaving 13 bases between. The CDR3 sequence is 15 residues long. Per germline, CDR1 SNHLY and CDR2 FYNNEI. CDR3 nucleotides: TGTGCCAGCAGTGAGATCGAGGGGTCCAATTCACCCCTCCACTTT. Its protein is CASSEIEGSNSPLHF.

The chain employs TRBV19 and TRBJ2-6, with D tentatively TRBD2 (5 bases). V was pared by 4 bases and J by 3 bases, with 13 bases between. The V gene's germline CDR1 is LNHDA and CDR2 SQIVND (reference sequence). The CDR3 totals 16 residues. The CDR3 sequence is CASSSRATIGANVLTF. The CDR3, as DNA: TGTGCCAGTAGTAGCCGGGCGACTATTGGGGCCAACGTCCTGACTTTC. Combining the CDR3 with reference TRBV19 and TRBJ2-6 gives the whole variable domain DGGITQSPKYLFRKEGQNVTLSCEQNLNHDAMYWYRQDPGQGLRLIYYSQIVNDFQKGDIAEGYSVSREKKESFPLTVTSAQKNPTAFYLCASSSRATIGANVLTFGAGSRLTVL.

V gene TRBV28 combines with J gene TRBJ2-2; tentative D call: TRBD2 (5 bases). The CDR3 spans 15 residues. The V and J ends lost 7 bases and 6 bases respectively, with 18 bases between them. Germline CDR1 reads MDHEN; CDR2 reads SYDVKM. This chain's CDR3 is CASIDILVGAGELFF. The DNA of the CDR3 is TGTGCCAGCATTGACATCTTAGTCGGGGCCGGGGAGCTGTTTTTT.

The rearrangement uses TRBV7-6 and TRBJ1-5; D call uncertain. CDR1 is SGHVS and CDR2 is FNYEAQ in the germline V gene. Trimming cost V 1 base and J 7 bases, with 8 bases left between them. This CDR3 spans 13 amino acids. CDR3 in DNA: TGTGCCAGCAGCTTAGGGAAAGGACAGCCCCAGCATTTT. Its protein product is CASSLGKGQPQHF.

This clone was found a few times. The gene calls are TRBV9 and TRBJ1-1; no clear D gene. V lost 4 bases to trimming and J lost 5 bases, with 12 bases between them. The CDR3 has 13 residues. The V gene's germline CDR1 is SGDLS and CDR2 YYNGEE. The CDR3 nucleotides read TGTGCCAGCAGCAGGGTGGATCGGACTGAAGCTTTCTTT. Translated: CASSRVDRTEAFF.

With regard to this clone: Other nucleotide sequences from this sample produce the same CDR3. The chain employs TRBV14 and TRBJ1-1; maybe TRBD1 (6 bases). Germline V gene lookup returns CDR1 SGHDN and CDR2 FVKESK. This CDR3 is built from 17 residues. V gave up 6 bases and J gave up 1 base, with 21 bases separating them. As DNA, the CDR3 is TGTGCCAGCAGTGAACGGAACAGGGTGTTGGGGAACACTGAAGCTTTCTTT. It codes for CASSERNRVLGNTEAFF.

The rearrangement links TRBV14 to TRBJ2-5, with 11 positions matching TRBD2. Germline trimming cut 2 bases from V and 4 bases from J; bases unmatched to any gene: 6. CDR3 length: 16 residues. The germline V gene encodes CDR1 SGHDN and CDR2 FVKESK. The CDR3 bases are TGTGCCAGCAGCCAACCCCTAGCGGGAGGAGGAGAGACCCAGTACTTC. It codes for CASSQPLAGGGETQYF.

Comments on this clone: The CDR3 does not close with the conserved phenylalanine or tryptophan, likely indicating a read error. It is unclear where the CDR3 begins or ends on the DNA, so no DNA is shown, and the CDR3 is as TCRdb lists it. V gene TRBV27 combines with J gene TRBJ1-2. Per the germline V gene, CDR1 is MNHEY and CDR2 is SMNVEV (reference sequence). The CDR3 sequence runs 12 residues, both termini included. CDR3 region: CASSFRGGPTVV.

The CDR3 here is CASSIGQQETQYF. CDR3 DNA sequence: TGTGCCAGTAGTATAGGTCAGCAAGAGACCCAGTACTTC. The chain recombines TRBV19 with TRBJ2-5; no firm D call. From germline, CDR1 is LNHDA and CDR2 SQIVND (reference sequence). The V end was cut by 1 base, the J end by 2 bases, with 5 bases between. CDR3 length: 13 amino acids.

The chain couples TRBV18 to TRBJ2-5; 7 bases agree with TRBD2. Per germline, CDR1 KGHSH and CDR2 LQKENI. The CDR3 runs 15 residues. V lost 3 bases, J lost 5 bases, and 9 bases stayed unmatched. This CDR3 reads CASSPQAGSGETQYF. CDR3 bases: TGTGCCAGCTCACCTCAAGCGGGAAGTGGGGAGACCCAGTACTTC.

Note on this clone: The sample has other DNA sequences that encode this CDR3 too. The chain couples TRBV9 to TRBJ1-5, with no clear D. The V end was cut by 0 bases, the J end by 4 bases, with 11 bases between. There are 15 residues in the CDR3. The germline CDR1 and CDR2 sequences are SGDLS and YYNGEE. The CDR3 is CASSVGQAENQPQHF. DNA for the CDR3: TGTGCCAGCAGCGTAGGGCAGGCCGAGAATCAGCCCCAGCATTTT.

The chain recombines TRBV4-3 with TRBJ1-2, with 7 positions matching TRBD1. The junction had 7 bases not matched to a gene; V was cut back by 2 bases and J by 4 bases. Germline values: CDR1 LGHNA, CDR2 YSLEER. This CDR3 is built from 15 residues. CDR3 DNA sequence: TGCGCCAGCAGCCAACTAACAGGGGCCCCCTATGGCTACACCTTC. It codes for CASSQLTGAPYGYTF.

The rearrangement uses TRBV6-5 and TRBJ2-5; TRBD1 is a possible D gene (6 bases). V gave up 2 bases and J gave up 5 bases, with 12 bases separating them. Germline V lookup: CDR1 MNHEY, CDR2 SVGAGI. This CDR3 spans 14 amino acids. CDR3 sequence (DNA): TGTGCCAGCAGTTACCGAAACAGGGCGGAGACCCAGTACTTC. It encodes CASSYRNRAETQYF.

This chain uses TRBV6-1 with TRBJ2-2, with a possible D match to TRBD1 (5 bases). The CDR3 has 14 residues. V was clipped by 8 bases and J by 4 bases, with 14 bases between them. Per germline, CDR1 MNHNS and CDR2 SASEGT. The CDR3, as DNA: TGTGCCAGCCGCTACGGACATGGCACCGGGGAGCTGTTTTTT. It yields the protein CASRYGHGTGELFF.

The chain carries TRBV9 and TRBJ1-5; D not certain. There are 15 residues in the CDR3. Between the trimmed V and J ends, which lost 0 bases and 2 bases, there was a span of 9 bases. Germline V gene sequence: CDR1 SGDLS, CDR2 YYNGEE. This CDR3 is CASSVGVVGNQPQHF. The CDR3 DNA is TGTGCCAGCAGCGTAGGAGTGGTTGGCAATCAGCCCCAGCATTTT.

The V gene is TRBV4-3, the J gene TRBJ2-1, with D unclear. The CDR3 has 13 residues. Germline V gene lookup returns CDR1 LGHNA and CDR2 YSLEER. The germline V and J ends were trimmed by 0 bases and 4 bases, with 4 bases remaining between them. CDR3 region: CASSQDPYNEQFF. The CDR3, as DNA: TGCGCCAGCAGCCAAGATCCGTACAATGAGCAGTTCTTC.

This chain connects TRBV30 to TRBJ1-1; D not certain. Deletions cut 2 bases from V and 1 base from J, with 5 bases between. Looked up from germline, CDR1 is GTSNPN and CDR2 is SVGIG (reference sequence). CDR3 length: 12 amino acids. The CDR3 DNA reads TGTGCCTGGAGTCGGACGAACACTGAAGCTTTCTTT. Its protein product is CAWSRTNTEAFF. The variable domain in full, completed from reference TRBV30 and TRBJ1-1, reads SQTIHQWPATLVQPVGSPLSLECTVEGTSNPNLYWYRQAAGRGLQLLFYSVGIGQISSEVPQNLSASRPQDRQFILSSKKLLLSDSGFYLCAWSRTNTEAFFGQGTRLTVV.

This clone occurred once. The chain combines TRBV5-1 with TRBJ2-3, with 9 bases lining up with TRBD1. V was pared by 2 bases and J by 0 bases, with 1 base of the junction left unmatched. The CDR3 runs to 15 residues. Germline V gives CDR1 SGHRS, CDR2 YFSETQ. CDR3 coding DNA: TGCGCCAGCAGCTTTGGGACAGGGAGCACAGATACGCAGTATTTT. Translation: CASSFGTGSTDTQYF.